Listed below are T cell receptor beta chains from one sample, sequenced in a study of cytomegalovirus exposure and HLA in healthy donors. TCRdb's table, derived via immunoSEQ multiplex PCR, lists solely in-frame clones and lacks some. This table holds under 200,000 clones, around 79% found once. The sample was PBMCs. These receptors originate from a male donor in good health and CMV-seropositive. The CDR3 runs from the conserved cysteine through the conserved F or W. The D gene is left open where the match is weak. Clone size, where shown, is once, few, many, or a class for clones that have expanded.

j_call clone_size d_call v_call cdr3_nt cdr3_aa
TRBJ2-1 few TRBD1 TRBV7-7 TGTGCCAGCAGCCAAGGGGGCCAGTACAATGAGCAGTTCTTC CASSQGGQYNEQFF
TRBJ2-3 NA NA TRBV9 TGTGCCAGCAGCGCCCGAGTTGGGGCGGGATTTTTCGCAGATACGCAGTATTTT CASSARVGAGFFADTQYF
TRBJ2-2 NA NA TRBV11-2 TGTGCCAGCAGCCCCTCTAGCGCGGAGGAGCTGTTTTTT CASSPSSAEELFF
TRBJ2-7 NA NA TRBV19 TGTGCCAGTCGTAACCCCTCCATAGTTGGCGAGCAGTACTTC CASRNPSIVGEQYF
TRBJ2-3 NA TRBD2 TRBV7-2 TGTGCCAGCAGCTTTACTAGCGTTGAAGATACGCAGTATTTT CASSFTSVEDTQYF
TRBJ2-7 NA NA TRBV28 TGTGCCAGCAGTAAACAGGCAGCGGAGCAGTACTTC CASSKQAAEQYF
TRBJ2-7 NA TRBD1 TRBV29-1 TGCAGCTACTGCGCGACAGGGGACAACGAGCAGTACTTC CSYCATGDNEQYF
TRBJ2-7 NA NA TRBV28 TGTGCCACCCAGTCATACTCGGAGCGGTACTTC CATQSYSERYF
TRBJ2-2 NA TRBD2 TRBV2 TGTGCCAGCAGTGATCGGGTAGCGGGGGCGATGTGGGGGGAGCTGTTTTTT CASSDRVAGAMWGELFF
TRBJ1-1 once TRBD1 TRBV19 TGTGCCAGTAGTAGGACAGGGAGAAACACTGAAGCTTTCTTT CASSRTGRNTEAFF
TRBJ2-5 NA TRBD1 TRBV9 TGTGCCAGCGGGACAGAAGAGACCCAGTACTTC CASGTEETQYF
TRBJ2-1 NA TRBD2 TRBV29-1 TGCAGCGTTGAGGGAGGGAGAGAATACAATGAGCAGTTCTTC CSVEGGREYNEQFF